The rows below give T cell receptor beta chains drawn from one sample of a study of CD8+CD57+ T cells in acquired aplastic anemia. A single record per CDR3 protein comes from TCRdb applying MiXCR to the reads. The repertoire holds about 58,000 distinct CDR3 sequences, just over 55% seen once, with roughly 15% in the top ten. What was sequenced was sorted CD4+, CD8+, or CD8+CD57+ T cells (not recorded which) from PBMCs. These TCRs come from a human donor with aplastic anemia. Each CDR3 is given with its conserved first and last residue. Each record gives: J gene, CDR3 length, V gene, CDR3 protein.

TRBJ2-1 | 15 | TRBV5-6 | CASSHRAQIHNEQFF
TRBJ1-1 | 15 | TRBV2 | CASSEAAGGSTEAFF
TRBJ2-1 | 13 | TRBV29-1 | CSVEGGRTNGQFF
TRBJ2-1 | 13 | TRBV9 | CASSVGQYNEQFF
TRBJ1-4 | 13 | TRBV15 | CATSRDQKEKLFF
TRBJ1-2 | 15 | TRBV4-1 | CASRKQAGTGVGYTF
TRBJ1-6 | 15 | TRBV2 | CASSVWAGNNSPLHF
TRBJ1-1 | 13 | TRBV15 | CATSRGPNTEAFF
TRBJ1-2 | 12 | TRBV7-9 | CASSLAGGGYTF
TRBJ1-6 | 13 | TRBV9 | CASSPQGDSPLHF
TRBJ2-7 | 12 | TRBV20-1 | CSARKGAYEQYF
TRBJ1-2 | 14 | TRBV29-1 | CSVRGGVSNYGYTF
TRBJ2-7 | 12 | TRBV10-2 | CASSRFDIEQYF
TRBJ2-2 | 14 | TRBV7-6 | CASSEGLASGELFF
TRBJ2-7 | 13 | TRBV7-6 | CASSFDNSYEQYF
TRBJ2-1 | 12 | TRBV19 | CASSMLAGEQFF
TRBJ1-2 | 13 | TRBV5-6 | CASSRAVHYGYTF
TRBJ1-2 | 13 | TRBV2 | CASPDREMEGYTF
TRBJ1-2 | 18 | TRBV6-2/TRBV6-3 | CASSYYAIDRGGYYGYTF
TRBJ1-1 | 15 | TRBV4-1 | CASSQGDTGNTEAFF
TRBJ2-2 | 13 | TRBV7-3 | CASSLQGTGELFF
TRBJ2-3 | 15 | TRBV15 | CATSRASGGADTQYF
TRBJ1-1 | 13 | TRBV7-8 | CASSQREGTEAFF
TRBJ2-3 | 15 | TRBV29-1 | CSVVGGQLSTDTQYF
TRBJ1-6 | 15 | TRBV19 | CASSSSSSYNSPLHF
TRBJ1-2 | 11 | TRBV7-2 | CASSLVSGYTF
TRBJ1-1 | 15 | TRBV20-1 | CSLGGLDGRNTEAFF
TRBJ2-3 | 14 | TRBV20-1 | CSAPGGAGTDTQYF
TRBJ1-3 | 15 | TRBV4-1 | CASSFPGPRGNTIYF
TRBJ1-1 | 14 | TRBV29-1 | CSVETSPEGTEAFF
TRBJ1-1 | 13 | TRBV2 | CASSGVVYTEAFF
TRBJ2-5 | 15 | TRBV15 | CATSRMDHRRETQYF
TRBJ2-3 | 15 | TRBV10-2 | CASRHDRLISDTQYF
TRBJ2-2 | 15 | TRBV7-6 | CASSLDSTNTGELFF
TRBJ2-5 | 14 | TRBV7-9 | CASSSRVHEETQYF
TRBJ2-5 | 14 | TRBV24-1 | CATSDAGGRETQYF
TRBJ1-2 | 11 | TRBV29-1 | CSVGVGYGYTF
TRBJ1-4 | 15 | TRBV10-3 | CAISEEYATNEKLFF
TRBJ2-5 | 15 | TRBV19 | CASSIRAGGQETQYF
TRBJ1-1 | 13 | TRBV24-1 | CATSDPQGLKAFF
TRBJ2-1 | 16 | TRBV2 | CASIGQGRNSYNEQFF
TRBJ1-5 | 15 | TRBV6-5 | CASSYDGYSNQPQHF
TRBJ2-5 | 15 | TRBV7-8 | CASSLVGRVEETQYF
TRBJ2-7 | 13 | TRBV15 | CATSRDYSREQYF
TRBJ2-5 | 22 | TRBV6-2/TRBV6-3 | CASSYNQDTEAFFGHHQETQYF
TRBJ1-1 | 12 | TRBV19 | CASSMGQAEAFF
TRBJ2-3 | 16 | TRBV7-9 | CASSLDRDTSTDTQYF
TRBJ1-2 | 12 | TRBV7-2 | CASGKNIDGYTF
TRBJ2-5 | 13 | TRBV2 | CASSAGTLETQYF
TRBJ2-3 | 13 | TRBV4-3 | CASSQEGRDTQYF
TRBJ2-5 | 14 | TRBV9 | CASSVDLAGETQYF
TRBJ2-5 | 13 | TRBV7-7 | CASSPTGGETQYF
TRBJ2-1 | 13 | TRBV29-1 | CSVEESLDREQFF
TRBJ1-1 | 9 | TRBV9 | CASSRDGFF
TRBJ2-2 | 18 | TRBV18 | CASSPQLAGGANTGELFF
TRBJ2-1 | 15 | TRBV2 | CASSTDMRSPNEQFF
TRBJ1-6 | 12 | TRBV30 | CAWRAHNSPLHF
TRBJ1-2 | 13 | TRBV6-1 | CASSEVGNVGYTF